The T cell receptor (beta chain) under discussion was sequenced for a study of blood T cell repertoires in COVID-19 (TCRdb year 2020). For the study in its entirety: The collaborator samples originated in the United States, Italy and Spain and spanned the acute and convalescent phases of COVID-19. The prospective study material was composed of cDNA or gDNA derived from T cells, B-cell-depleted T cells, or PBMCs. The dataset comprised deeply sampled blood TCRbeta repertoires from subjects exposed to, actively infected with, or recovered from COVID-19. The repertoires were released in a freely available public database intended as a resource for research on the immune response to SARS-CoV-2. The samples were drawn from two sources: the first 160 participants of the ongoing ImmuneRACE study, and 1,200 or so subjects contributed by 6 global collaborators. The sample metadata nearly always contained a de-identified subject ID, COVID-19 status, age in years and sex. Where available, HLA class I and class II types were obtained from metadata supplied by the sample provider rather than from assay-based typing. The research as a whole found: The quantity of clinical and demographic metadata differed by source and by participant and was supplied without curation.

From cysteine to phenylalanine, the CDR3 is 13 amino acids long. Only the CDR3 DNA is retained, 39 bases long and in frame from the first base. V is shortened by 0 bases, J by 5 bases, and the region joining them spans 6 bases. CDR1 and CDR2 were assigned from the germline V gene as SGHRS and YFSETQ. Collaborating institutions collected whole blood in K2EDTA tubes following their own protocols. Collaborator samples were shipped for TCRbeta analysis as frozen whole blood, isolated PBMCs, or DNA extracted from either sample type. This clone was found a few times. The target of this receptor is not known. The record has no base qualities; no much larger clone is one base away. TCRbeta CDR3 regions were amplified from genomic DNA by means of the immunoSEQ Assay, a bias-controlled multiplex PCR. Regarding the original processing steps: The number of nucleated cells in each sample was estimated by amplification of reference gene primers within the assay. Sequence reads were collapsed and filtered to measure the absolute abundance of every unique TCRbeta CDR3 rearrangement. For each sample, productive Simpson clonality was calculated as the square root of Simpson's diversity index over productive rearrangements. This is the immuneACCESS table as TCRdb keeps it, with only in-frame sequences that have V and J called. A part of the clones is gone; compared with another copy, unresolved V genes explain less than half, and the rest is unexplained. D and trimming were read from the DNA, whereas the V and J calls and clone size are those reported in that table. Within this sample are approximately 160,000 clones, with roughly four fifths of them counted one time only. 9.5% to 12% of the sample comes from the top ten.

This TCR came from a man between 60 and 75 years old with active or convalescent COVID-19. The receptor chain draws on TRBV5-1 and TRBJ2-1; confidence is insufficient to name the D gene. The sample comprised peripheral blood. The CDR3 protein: CASSLATNNEQFF. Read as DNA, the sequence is TGCGCCAGCAGCTTGGCCACTAACAATGAGCAGTTCTTC.